This T cell receptor beta chain was retrieved from a study of blood T cell repertoires in COVID-19. About the research overall: Acute-phase and convalescent COVID-19 samples originated in the United States, Italy and Spain.

In the source study's methods: The authors estimated nucleated cell counts from reference gene primer amplification. Profiling relied on immunoSEQ multiplex PCR, and the TCRdb table lists in-frame clones only, not all of them. For V, J and clone size, that table is used; D and trimming come from the DNA. The sample lists some 65,000 clones; approximately 95% were seen once. The TCR comes from a man aged 70-80 years with active COVID-19. Sequenced sample: peripheral blood.

In nucleotides, the CDR3 is TGTGCCAGCAGCTCGCCCTGGACAGGCCCGCTTTATGGCTACACCTTC. This codes for CASSSPWTGPLYGYTF. The rearrangement uses TRBV7-9 and TRBJ1-2, with 7 bases identical to TRBD1. V lost 4 bases, J lost 5 bases, and 13 bases stayed unmatched. The CDR3 sequence is 16 residues long. Germline CDR1 and CDR2: SEHNR and FQNEAQ (reference sequence).